This T cell receptor beta chain came from a study of T-cell reconstitution after alpha-beta-depleted transplantation in children. CDR3 length equals 14 residues. The V end lost 3 bases, the J end lost 10 bases, and 13 bases lay between the germline ends. Per germline, CDR1 MDHEN and CDR2 SYDVKM. During its preparation, the TCRbeta library received unique molecular identifiers. TCRdb re-analysed the PCR reads in MiXCR, keeping a single row per CDR3 protein. The sample lists 700,000 to 950,000 distinct CDR3 sequences, less than 20% occurring once. Study-wide results and limits: At day 60, the high TCRbeta diversity found in some patients originated from recipient T cells and thymic progenitors that had survived. Several hundred rapidly expanded clones from non-depleted graft cells reportedly supplied alpha-beta T cells about two months post-transplant. T-cell counts and diversity were attributed mostly to newly produced T cells one year after transplant.

This clonotype was recorded a few times. Its specificity is not known. This receptor was taken from a male patient younger than 18 who had a stem cell transplant for acute lymphoblastic leukemia, so the T cells may come from the graft donor. This chain links TRBV28 with TRBJ1-6; unclear D gene. The sequencing here drew on PBMCs, mostly from graft donor cells, taken 360 days after TCRalphabeta/CD19-depleted stem cell transplant. CDR3 loop: CASSFLGRYSPLHF. CDR3 coding DNA: TGTGCCAGCAGTTTTTTGGGTCGTTACTCACCCCTCCACTTT.